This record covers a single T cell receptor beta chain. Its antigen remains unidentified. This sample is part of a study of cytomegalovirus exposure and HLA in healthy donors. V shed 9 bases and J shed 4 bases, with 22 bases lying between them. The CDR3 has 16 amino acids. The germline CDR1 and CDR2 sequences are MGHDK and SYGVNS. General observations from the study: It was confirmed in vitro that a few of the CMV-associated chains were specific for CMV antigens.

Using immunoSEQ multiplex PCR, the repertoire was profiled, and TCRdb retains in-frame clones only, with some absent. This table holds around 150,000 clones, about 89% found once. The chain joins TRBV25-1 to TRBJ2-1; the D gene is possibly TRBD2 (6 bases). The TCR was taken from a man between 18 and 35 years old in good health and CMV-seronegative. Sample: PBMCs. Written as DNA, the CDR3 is TGTGCCAGTCCAATGCCCCGGGACTCGCAGTACAATGAGCAGTTCTTC. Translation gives CASPMPRDSQYNEQFF.